The sequence of this T cell receptor beta chain was determined in a study of beta chain features in type 1 diabetes. This clone has a handful of counts. The authors reverse transcribed all of the isolated RNA, so sequencing captured expressed TCRB transcripts. Assay: immunoSEQ multiplex PCR; the TCRdb copy retains only in-frame clones and omits some. Here the sample spans 150,000 or so clones, more than 9.5% being singletons. The sequence was collected from a man aged 18 to 29 in good health. The sequencing sample was made of central memory CD4+ T cells from blood.

CDR3 nucleotides: TGTGCCAGCAGTCCCTTCAGACAGACCCAAGAGACCCAGTACTTC. Protein sequence: CASSPFRQTQETQYF. The chain joins TRBV27 to TRBJ2-5; maybe TRBD1 (5 bases). Per the germline V gene, CDR1 is MNHEY and CDR2 is SMNVEV (reference sequence). With 5 bases removed from V and 1 base from J, the gap between germline ends came to 14 bases. The CDR3 contains 15 residues.